This is a list of T cell receptor beta chains from one sample in a study of blood T cell repertoires in COVID-19. Sequenced by immunoSEQ multiplex PCR; TCRdb stores in-frame clones only, minus some. The sample lists 280,000 or so clones, roughly 88% occurring once. Sequenced sample: PBMCs or T cells enriched from blood (not recorded which). These receptors all come from a man aged 30-40 years who had recovered from COVID-19. The CDR3 runs from the conserved cysteine through the conserved F or W. The order of the fields is clone size, D gene, J gene, V gene, CDR3 DNA, CDR3 protein. The D gene is left open where the match is weak. Some rows have no size entry. The others give once, few or many, or a class for an expanded clone.

>-|TRBD2|TRBJ2-3|TRBV6-1
TGTGCCAGCAGTGAAAGAGGACTAGGGGGCACAGATACGCAGTATTTT
CASSERGLGGTDTQYF
>-|-|TRBJ1-2|TRBV7-2
TGTGCCAGCAGCTTAGCCCCCATGCCGAGGACATATGGCTACACCTTC
CASSLAPMPRTYGYTF
>-|-|TRBJ2-1|TRBV18
TGTGCCAGCTCACCACAACAGCTTAATGAGCAGTTCTTC
CASSPQQLNEQFF
>-|-|TRBJ1-1|TRBV20-1
TGCAGTGCTTGGGCGGGGGGGGAAGCTTTCTTT
CSAWAGGEAFF
>-|-|TRBJ1-1|TRBV7-9
TGTGCCAGCAACGCCCTCGGGGGTGGGGCTGAAGCTTTCTTT
CASNALGGGAEAFF
>-|-|TRBJ2-1|TRBV19
TGTGCCAGTAGTATCAGGGGTGGTTTGGGCAATGAGCAGTTCTTC
CASSIRGGLGNEQFF
>-|-|TRBJ1-2|TRBV24-1
TGTGCCACCAGTGATTTAAACGGCTATGGCTACACCTTC
CATSDLNGYGYTF
>-|TRBD1|TRBJ2-7|TRBV5-1
TGCGCCAGCAGCCGACAGGGCTTGGAGCAGTACTTC
CASSRQGLEQYF
>-|-|TRBJ1-1|TRBV2
TGTGCCAGCAGTGAATTTCAGGGTAGCACTGAAGCTTTCTTT
CASSEFQGSTEAFF
>-|-|TRBJ1-5|TRBV4-2
TGTGCCAGCAGCCAAGATGCTCGGGGATACCTTAGCAATCAGCCCCAGCATTTT
CASSQDARGYLSNQPQHF
>-|-|TRBJ1-3|TRBV3-1/TRBV3-2
TGTGCCAGCAGCGGATTGCAGGAGGCGGAGGGAAACACCATATATTTT
CASSGLQEAEGNTIYF
>-|TRBD1|TRBJ1-4|TRBV30
TGTGCCTGGAGTCCATCGACCGGGACAGGGGGTAATGAAAAACTGTTTTTT
CAWSPSTGTGGNEKLFF
>-|TRBD2|TRBJ2-1|TRBV9
TGTGCCAGCAGCGTGGGGGCGGGGGGCCCCCCTTTCCGGTTCTTC
CASSVGAGGPPFRFF
>-|TRBD1|TRBJ1-2|TRBV5-1
TGCGCCAGCAGCCCGCAGGGACAGGGTCGGGGCTACACCTTC
CASSPQGQGRGYTF
>-|TRBD1|TRBJ1-2|TRBV27
TGTGCCAGCAGCCTAGACCCGGGACAGTATTATGGCTACACCTTC
CASSLDPGQYYGYTF
>-|TRBD1|TRBJ1-5|TRBV15
TGTGCCACCAGCAGTACAGGGGCCAATCAGCCCCAGCATTTT
CATSSTGANQPQHF
>-|TRBD1|TRBJ1-5|TRBV19
TGTGCCAGTAGTGACAGGGGAGGACAGCCCCAGCATTTT
CASSDRGGQPQHF
>-|-|TRBJ1-2|TRBV18
TGTGCCAGCTCACCCGGAGGTGATTATGGCTACACCTTC
CASSPGGDYGYTF
>-|TRBD2|TRBJ2-5|TRBV15
TGTGCCACCAGCAGCCGAAGGTTGGTGCGGCGGGGGACCGAGACCCAGTACTTC
CATSSRRLVRRGTETQYF
>once|-|TRBJ2-2|TRBV7-9
TGTGCCAGCAGCTCCCGGAAGAGACAGAACACCGGGGAGCTGTTTTTT
CASSSRKRQNTGELFF
>-|-|TRBJ2-1|TRBV21-1
TGTGCCTCCCCCGGGAGATACTCCTACAATGAGCAGTTCTTC
CASPGRYSYNEQFF
>-|-|TRBJ1-6|TRBV7-9
TGTGCCAGCAGCTTCGGGGGTAGCTCACCCCTCCACTTT
CASSFGGSSPLHF
>-|-|TRBJ1-4|TRBV9
TGTGCCAGCAGCGTAGCCCAGGGTAGCGAAAAACTGTTTTTT
CASSVAQGSEKLFF
>-|-|TRBJ2-7|TRBV30
TGTGCCTGGAGCCTCGGTCAGGTAGAGCAGTACTTC
CAWSLGQVEQYF
>-|-|TRBJ2-1|TRBV30
TGTGCCTGGAGGTTCGCTTATACAGGGAAGGACTACAATGAGCAGTTCTTC
CAWRFAYTGKDYNEQFF
>few|TRBD1|TRBJ2-5|TRBV4-3
TGCGCCAGCAGCCAAGGGACAGGGTGGGATGAGACCCAGTACTTC
CASSQGTGWDETQYF
>-|-|TRBJ1-5|TRBV29-1
TGCAGCGTTGGTGTGGGGGCGGGTCAGCCCCAGCATTTT
CSVGVGAGQPQHF
>-|-|TRBJ2-3|TRBV11-2
TGTGCCAGCAGCCCCCCCCCACTAGATACGCAGTATTTT
CASSPPPLDTQYF
>-|-|TRBJ1-6|TRBV5-5
TGTGCCAGCAGTCGTTCGGAGGGCCTTTCTAATTCACCCCTCCACTTT
CASSRSEGLSNSPLHF
>-|-|TRBJ1-5|TRBV19
TGTGCCAGTAGAAAGGGTAGGGAGGACAATCAGCCCCAGCATTTT
CASRKGREDNQPQHF
>-|-|TRBJ2-6|TRBV7-2
TGTGCCAGCAGCCCAAAGGGACTCCTAGAGTCAAACGTCCTGACTTTC
CASSPKGLLESNVLTF
>-|-|TRBJ2-1|TRBV7-2
TGTGCCAGCAGCTTTCAGGGGCCCGGGACCTACGGGCAGTTCTTC
CASSFQGPGTYGQFF
>-|TRBD1|TRBJ1-2|TRBV10-1
TGCGCCAGCAGTAAGGGACAGGGGTCAATATGGAACGGCTACACCTTC
CASSKGQGSIWNGYTF
>-|TRBD1|TRBJ1-2|TRBV19
TGTGCCAGTAGTACCTCCGCAGGGGGGACCTTCTACACCTTC
CASSTSAGGTFYTF
>-|-|TRBJ2-7|TRBV12-3/TRBV12-4
TGTGCCAGCCGCCCTTTCGGAGGGTCCGAGCAGTACTTC
CASRPFGGSEQYF
>-|-|TRBJ1-5|TRBV28
TGTGCCAGCAGTCCCGGGACATTCAATAGCAATCAGCCCCAGCATTTT
CASSPGTFNSNQPQHF
>few|-|TRBJ2-2|TRBV6-6
TGTGCCGGGGCCCCTATGGGCACCGGGGAGCTGTTTTTT
CAGAPMGTGELFF
>-|-|TRBJ2-7|TRBV9
-
CASSVGTGSTYEQHF
>-|TRBD1|TRBJ1-3|TRBV9
TGTGCCAGCAGCGCCACGGGACAGGGGGGCACCATATATTTT
CASSATGQGGTIYF
>-|-|TRBJ1-5|TRBV18
TGTGCCAGCTCACCAAGGGGTTATAGCAATCAGCCCCAGCATTTT
CASSPRGYSNQPQHF
>-|TRBD2|TRBJ2-2|TRBV3-1/TRBV3-2
TGTGCCAGCAGCCGGACTAGCGGGGGTGGCGGGGAGCTGTTTTTT
CASSRTSGGGGELFF
>-|-|TRBJ2-1|TRBV5-5
TGTGCCAGCAGCTTGGCGCTAGCAGACGCCAATGAGCAGTTCTTC
CASSLALADANEQFF
>-|-|TRBJ2-7|TRBV18
TGTGCCAGCTCACCACTCGGGGGAAGGTCCTACGAGCAGTACTTC
CASSPLGGRSYEQYF
>-|TRBD1|TRBJ1-1|TRBV5-1
TGCGCCAGCAGCGACGGGACAGGGAACACTGAAGCTTTCTTT
CASSDGTGNTEAFF
>-|TRBD2|TRBJ2-2|TRBV7-6
TGTGCCAGCAGCTCAACGGGGGGGCCGGGCACCGGGGAGCTGTTTTTT
CASSSTGGPGTGELFF
>-|TRBD1|TRBJ2-5|TRBV19
TGTGCCAGTAGTTCCACAGGGGGCGGAAGGGAGACCCAGTACTTC
CASSSTGGGRETQYF
>few|-|TRBJ2-2|TRBV10-1
TGCGCCAGCAGTTCTAACAGGGCGCGAGGGGAGCTGTTTTTT
CASSSNRARGELFF
>once|-|TRBJ1-3|TRBV12-3/TRBV12-4
TGTGCCAGCAGCCCCACTAGGGGAAACACCATATATTTT
CASSPTRGNTIYF
>once|-|TRBJ1-3|TRBV11-2
TGTGCCAGCAGCTTACCTTCGGTACTAGGAAACACCATATATTTT
CASSLPSVLGNTIYF
>-|-|TRBJ1-1|TRBV7-2
TGTGCCAGCAGCTTAATGGTCAGGGTACGGTCTTTCTTT
CASSLMVRVRSFF